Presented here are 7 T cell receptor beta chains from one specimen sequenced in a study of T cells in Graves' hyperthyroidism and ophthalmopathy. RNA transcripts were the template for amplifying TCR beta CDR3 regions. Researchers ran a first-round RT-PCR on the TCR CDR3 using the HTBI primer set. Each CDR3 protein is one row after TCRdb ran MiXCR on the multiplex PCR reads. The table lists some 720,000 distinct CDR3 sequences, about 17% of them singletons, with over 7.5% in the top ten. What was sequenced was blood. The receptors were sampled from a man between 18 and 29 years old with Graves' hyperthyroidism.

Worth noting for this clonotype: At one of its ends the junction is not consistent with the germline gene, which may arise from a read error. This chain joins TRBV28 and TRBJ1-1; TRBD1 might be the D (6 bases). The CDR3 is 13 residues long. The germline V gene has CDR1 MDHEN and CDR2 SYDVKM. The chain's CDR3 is CASSRQGNTEALF. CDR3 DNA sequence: TGTGCCAGCAGTCGCCAGGGGAACACTGAAGCTTTGTTT.

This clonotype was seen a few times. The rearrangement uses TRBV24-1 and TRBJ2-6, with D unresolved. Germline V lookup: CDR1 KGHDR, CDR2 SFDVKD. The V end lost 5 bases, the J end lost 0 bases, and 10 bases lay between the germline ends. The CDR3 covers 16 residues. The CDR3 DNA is TGTGCCACCAGTGGTTCAGATTCCTCTGGGGCCAACGTCCTGACTTTC. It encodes CATSGSDSSGANVLTF.

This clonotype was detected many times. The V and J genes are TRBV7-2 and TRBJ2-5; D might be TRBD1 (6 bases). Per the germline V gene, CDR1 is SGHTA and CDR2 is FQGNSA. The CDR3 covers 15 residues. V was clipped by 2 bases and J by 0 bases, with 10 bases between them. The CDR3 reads CASSLTGWYQETQYF. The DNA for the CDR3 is TGTGCCAGCAGCTTAACAGGGTGGTACCAAGAGACCCAGTACTTC.

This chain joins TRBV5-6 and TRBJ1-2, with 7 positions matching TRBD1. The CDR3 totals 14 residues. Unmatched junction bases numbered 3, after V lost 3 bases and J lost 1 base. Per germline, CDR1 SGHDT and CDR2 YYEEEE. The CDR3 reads CASSYRDSNYGYTF. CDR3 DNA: TGTGCCAGCAGCTATCGGGACAGTAACTATGGCTACACCTTC.

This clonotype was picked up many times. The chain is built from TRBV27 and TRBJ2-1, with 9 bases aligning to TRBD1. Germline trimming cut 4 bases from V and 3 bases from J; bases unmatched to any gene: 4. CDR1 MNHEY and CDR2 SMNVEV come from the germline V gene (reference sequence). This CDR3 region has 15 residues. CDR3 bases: TGTGCCAGCAGTTACAGGGGGCACTACTACAATGAGCAGTTCTTC. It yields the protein CASSYRGHYYNEQFF.

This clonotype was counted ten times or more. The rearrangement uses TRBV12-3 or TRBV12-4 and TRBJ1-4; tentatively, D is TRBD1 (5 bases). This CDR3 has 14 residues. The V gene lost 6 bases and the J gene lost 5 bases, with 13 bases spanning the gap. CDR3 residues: CASRSWGGNEKLFF. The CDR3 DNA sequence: TGTGCCAGCAGATCCTGGGGGGGAAATGAAAAACTGTTTTTT.

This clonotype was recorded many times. The DNA for the CDR3 is TGTGCCAGCAGAGGGGCAACACGGAGCTCCTACGAGCAGTACTTC. Its translation: CASRGATRSSYEQYF. J is TRBJ2-7 and V is TRBV28, with a weak D call TRBD1 (5 bases). The CDR3 totals 15 residues. In germline, CDR1 is MDHEN, CDR2 SYDVKM. The V end lost 6 bases, the J end lost 0 bases, and 15 bases lay between the germline ends.